Here is one T cell receptor (beta chain) with its context. The sample is drawn from a study of radiation and T cells in renal cell carcinoma. V was trimmed by 7 bases and J by 4 bases, leaving 11 bases between them. This CDR3 region has 13 residues. Looked up from germline, CDR1 is MDHEN and CDR2 is SYDVKM. The table came from immunoSEQ multiplex PCR; TCRdb's copy has only in-frame clones and leaves some out. The profile shows some 16,000 clones, roughly 50% of them singletons. As for treatment: 15 Gy SBRT to primary tumor, nephrectomy 4 weeks later. This rearrangement joins TRBV28 to TRBJ1-3, with a possible D match to TRBD1 (5 bases). The sample in question was tumor tissue, obtained from a patient whose treatment included radiotherapy and nephrectomy. This receptor was identified in a woman aged 55 to 70 with renal cell carcinoma. This CDR3 is CASIRDLGNTIYF. CDR3 DNA: TGTGCCAGCATCAGGGACTTAGGAAACACCATATATTTT.